The T cell receptor beta chain described here comes from a study of blood T cell repertoires in COVID-19. Only in-frame clones appear in the TCRdb table, and some are missing; sequencing was by immunoSEQ multiplex PCR. The repertoire holds 200,000 to 300,000 clones, with 83% as singletons. Participants' reported clinical history set cohort assignment. The sequence came from a woman aged 40 to 49 who had been exposed to COVID-19. The sequenced material came from PBMCs or T cells enriched from blood (not recorded which).

Here the CDR3 DNA reads TGTGCCAGCTCACCAGGAACAGGGCGGAACACCATATATTTT. The encoded protein is CASSPGTGRNTIYF. The chain carries TRBV18 and TRBJ1-3, with D possibly being TRBD1 (6 bases). CDR3 size: 14 residues. The V gene lost 2 bases and the J gene lost 7 bases, with 12 bases spanning the gap. CDR1 KGHSH and CDR2 LQKENI come from the germline V gene.